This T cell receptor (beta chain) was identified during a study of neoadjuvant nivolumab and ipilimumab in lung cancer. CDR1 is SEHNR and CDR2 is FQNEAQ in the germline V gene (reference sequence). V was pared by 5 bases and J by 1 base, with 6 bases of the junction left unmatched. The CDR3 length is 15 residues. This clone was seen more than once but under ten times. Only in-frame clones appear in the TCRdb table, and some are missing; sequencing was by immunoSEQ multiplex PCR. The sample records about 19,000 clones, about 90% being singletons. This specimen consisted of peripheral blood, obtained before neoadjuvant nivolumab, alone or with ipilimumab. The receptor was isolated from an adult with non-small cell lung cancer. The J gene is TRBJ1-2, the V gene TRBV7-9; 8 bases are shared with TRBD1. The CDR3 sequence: CASSGQGRINYGYTF. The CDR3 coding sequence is TGTGCCAGCAGCGGACAGGGTAGAATTAACTATGGCTACACCTTC.